This T cell receptor (beta chain) was recorded in a study of blood T cell repertoires in COVID-19. There are 13 residues in the CDR3. Per the germline V gene, CDR1 is GTSNPN and CDR2 is SVGIG (reference sequence). The V gene lost 4 bases and the J gene lost 0 bases, with 7 bases spanning the gap. The method was immunoSEQ multiplex PCR; TCRdb's version includes in-frame clones alone and lacks a portion of them. Found here are 160,000 or so clones, 70% to 90% of them singletons; the top ten hold 1% to 1.2%. The chain joins TRBV30 to TRBJ1-3, with D possibly TRBD1 on 5 matching bases. Sample: peripheral blood. The TCR sequence derives from a man aged 40-55 years with acute or convalescent COVID-19. The CDR3 loop is CAWKTASGNTIYF. DNA for the CDR3: TGTGCCTGGAAGACAGCCTCTGGAAACACCATATATTTT.